The rows below give T cell receptor beta chains drawn from one sample of a study of T cell responses to AZD1222 COVID-19 vaccine. The method was immunoSEQ multiplex PCR; TCRdb's version includes in-frame clones alone and lacks a portion of them. The sample has 150,000 to 170,000 clones, about 90% seen once. The source was peripheral blood, collected on day 0 of MenACWY control vaccination. The source of these receptors is an adult in good health. The CDR3 runs from the conserved cysteine through the conserved F or W. The order of the fields is J gene, CDR3 length, D gene, clone size, V gene, CDR3 DNA, CDR3 protein. The D gene is left open where the match is weak. Size is omitted from some rows. Given values are once, few, many or a class for expanded clones.

TRBJ1-2,15,.,.,TRBV7-3,TGTGCCAGCAGCTTAACGGGATCGGGGTTCGATGGCTACACCTTC,CASSLTGSGFDGYTF
TRBJ1-4,15,TRBD1,.,TRBV5-1,TGCGCCAGCAGCGGCGGGACAGGGAGGAATGAAAAACTGTTTTTT,CASSGGTGRNEKLFF
TRBJ2-1,14,.,.,TRBV5-5,TGTGCCAGCTTCGGCCAGGGGCCCTACAATGAGCAGTTCTTC,CASFGQGPYNEQFF
TRBJ2-1,13,.,.,TRBV27,TGTGCCAGCAGTTTAGATTCCTACAATGAGCAGTTCTTC,CASSLDSYNEQFF
TRBJ2-7,15,TRBD2,.,TRBV9,TGTGCCAGCAGCGTAGAAACTAGCGGGAGTAACGAGCAGTACTTC,CASSVETSGSNEQYF
TRBJ2-2,18,TRBD2,.,TRBV10-3,TGTGCCATCAGTGAGTCTCTAGCGGGGGATTTATTCGCCGGGGAGCTGTTTTTT,CAISESLAGDLFAGELFF
TRBJ2-2,13,.,.,TRBV28,TGTGCCAGCAGTTTACGCGTCCCCGGGGAGCTGTTTTTT,CASSLRVPGELFF
TRBJ2-7,15,.,.,TRBV7-6,TGTGCCAGCAGCCCGGGGGTCGGGGGCTCCTACGAGCAGTACTTC,CASSPGVGGSYEQYF
TRBJ2-7,15,TRBD2,.,TRBV6-5,TGTGCCAGCACCCGAACTACTAGCGGTTCCTACGAGCAGTACTTC,CASTRTTSGSYEQYF
TRBJ1-6,15,.,.,TRBV3-1/TRBV3-2,TGTGCCAGCAGCCAAGAAAGTGCGGGGGATTCACCCCTCCACTTT,CASSQESAGDSPLHF
TRBJ1-1,13,.,.,TRBV19,TGTGCCAGTAGTACAGGAAGGAACACTGAAGCTTTCTTT,CASSTGRNTEAFF
TRBJ2-3,14,.,few,TRBV6-4,TGTGCCAGCAGTGACTCGGGGGAAAGTGGTACGCAGTATTTT,CASSDSGESGTQYF
TRBJ1-6,15,.,.,TRBV28,TGTGCCACGGAGTTGGGGCAGAGACATAATTCACCCCTCCACTTT,CATELGQRHNSPLHF
TRBJ2-1,15,.,.,TRBV24-1,TGTGCCACCAGTGACTACCGGGACGGCCACAATGAGCAGTTCTTC,CATSDYRDGHNEQFF
TRBJ1-2,12,TRBD1,.,TRBV6-5,TGTGCCAGCAGAAACCCACCCGGGGACAGCCCATTC,CASRNPPGDSPF
TRBJ1-2,14,.,.,TRBV25-1,TGTGCCAGCAGTGAATCGGTGGGGGCCTATGGCTACACCTTC,CASSESVGAYGYTF
TRBJ1-6,13,.,.,TRBV19,TGTGCCAGTAGTATCCGAAGTGATTCACCCCTCCACTTT,CASSIRSDSPLHF
TRBJ1-3,18,.,.,TRBV7-8,TGTGCCAGCAAGGGTATTAGGGGCCCCTACTCCTCTGGAAACACCATATATTTT,CASKGIRGPYSSGNTIYF
TRBJ2-7,10,.,.,TRBV6-2/TRBV6-3,TGTGCCAGCAGTCACTACGAGCAGTACTTC,CASSHYEQYF
TRBJ1-2,16,TRBD1,.,TRBV5-6,TGTGCCAGCAGCCCCCTCGGACAGGGGGCCAACTATGGCTACACCTTC,CASSPLGQGANYGYTF
TRBJ2-1,17,TRBD2,once,TRBV19,TGTGCCAGTAGTATAGTGACTAGCGGGAGATTTTTGAATGAGCAGTTCTTC,CASSIVTSGRFLNEQFF
TRBJ1-6,19,TRBD1,.,TRBV11-2,TGTGCCAGCAGCTCTCAGGACAGGGGTCGCATTCGCTCGAGTTCACCCCTCCACTTT,CASSSQDRGRIRSSSPLHF
TRBJ1-2,15,.,.,TRBV5-1,TGCGCCAGCAGCATGGGGGGGACAACAGAAGGCGGCTACACCTTC,CASSMGGTTEGGYTF
TRBJ2-1,14,.,.,TRBV11-1,TGTGCCTCCTCACAGGGAAGGTCCTACAATGAGCAGTTCTTC,CASSQGRSYNEQFF
TRBJ1-1,15,TRBD1,.,TRBV2,TGTGCCAGCAGTGCCTCCCGAACAGGGGGCACTGAAGCTTTCTTT,CASSASRTGGTEAFF
TRBJ1-4,15,.,.,TRBV6-1,TGTGCCAGCAGTGAGGACGGAGGGTATAGCGAAAAACTGTTTTTT,CASSEDGGYSEKLFF
TRBJ2-7,11,.,few,TRBV19,TGTGCCAGTACTCACGGGAGAGAGCAGTACTTC,CASTHGREQYF
TRBJ1-3,13,.,.,TRBV18,TGTGCCAGCTCACCCCCTTCTGGAAACACCATATATTTT,CASSPPSGNTIYF
TRBJ1-5,15,TRBD1,.,TRBV28,TGTGCCAGCAGCCTGACAGGGTTGAGGGGTCAGCCCCAGCATTTT,CASSLTGLRGQPQHF
TRBJ1-2,14,.,.,TRBV28,TGTGCCAGCAGACGATTACGGGGTTCCTATGGCTACACCTTC,CASRRLRGSYGYTF
TRBJ2-3,15,TRBD2,.,TRBV7-9,TGTGCCAGCAGCTTAGTTGCGGGGGGGACCGGGGCGCAGTATTTT,CASSLVAGGTGAQYF
TRBJ2-3,15,TRBD2,.,TRBV2,TGTGCCAGCAGCCCAATACTAGCGGGGGAAGATACGCAGTATTTT,CASSPILAGEDTQYF
TRBJ2-6,14,.,.,TRBV10-2,TGCGCCAGCGGGGGGAACTCTGGGGCCAACGTCCTGACTTTC,CASGGNSGANVLTF